These T cell receptor beta chains were read from a single sample in a study of TIL therapy for anti-PD-1-resistant metastatic lung cancer. Data came from immunoSEQ multiplex PCR; TCRdb stores just in-frame clones and leaves some out. The sample has approximately 57,000 clones; around four fifths are singletons. The material was blood, obtained at baseline. Every receptor here comes from a person aged 25-85 years with non-small cell lung cancer. CDR3s include the opening cysteine and the closing phenylalanine or tryptophan. Each record gives: J gene, clone size, D gene, V gene, CDR3 protein, CDR3 DNA. D genes are given only for firm matches. Not every row has a clone size; where given, it reads once, few, many or a size class.

j_call: TRBJ2-7
clone_size: -
d_call: -
v_call: TRBV10-1
cdr3_aa: CASSGIFIATYEQYF
cdr3_nt: TGCGCCAGCAGCGGGATCTTTATAGCTACCTACGAGCAGTACTTC

j_call: TRBJ2-2
clone_size: -
d_call: -
v_call: TRBV18
cdr3_aa: CASSPRGTTTGELFF
cdr3_nt: TGTGCCAGCTCACCAAGGGGGACAACCACCGGGGAGCTGTTTTTT

j_call: TRBJ2-2
clone_size: -
d_call: -
v_call: TRBV5-6
cdr3_aa: CASSFGPVELFF
cdr3_nt: TGTGCCAGCAGCTTCGGGCCCGTGGAGCTGTTTTTT

j_call: TRBJ2-1
clone_size: -
d_call: TRBD2
v_call: TRBV11-3
cdr3_aa: CASSLGGVNEQFF
cdr3_nt: TGTGCCAGCAGCTTGGGGGGGGTCAATGAGCAGTTCTTC

j_call: TRBJ2-2
clone_size: -
d_call: -
v_call: TRBV19
cdr3_aa: CASSIRGSGTGELFF
cdr3_nt: TGTGCCAGTAGTATAAGGGGGAGCGGGACCGGGGAGCTGTTTTTT

j_call: TRBJ1-2
clone_size: -
d_call: -
v_call: TRBV28
cdr3_aa: CASSLSGYGYTF
cdr3_nt: TGTGCCAGCAGTTTATCTGGATATGGCTACACCTTC

j_call: TRBJ2-3
clone_size: -
d_call: -
v_call: TRBV5-5
cdr3_aa: CASSLGNTGTDTQYF
cdr3_nt: TGTGCCAGCAGCTTGGGAAATACGGGCACAGATACGCAGTATTTT

j_call: TRBJ2-7
clone_size: -
d_call: -
v_call: TRBV4-3
cdr3_aa: CASSHTLRSEQYF
cdr3_nt: TGCGCCAGCAGCCATACCCTGCGGAGCGAGCAGTACTTC

j_call: TRBJ2-7
clone_size: -
d_call: -
v_call: TRBV19
cdr3_aa: CASSIRPNYEQYF
cdr3_nt: TGTGCCAGTAGTATAAGGCCGAACTACGAGCAGTACTTC

j_call: TRBJ1-2
clone_size: -
d_call: -
v_call: TRBV7-2
cdr3_aa: CASSGDFYYGYTF
cdr3_nt: TGTGCCAGCAGCGGGGACTTTTATTATGGCTACACCTTC

j_call: TRBJ2-1
clone_size: -
d_call: -
v_call: TRBV6-5
cdr3_aa: CASSSAGGVSYNEQFF
cdr3_nt: TGTGCCAGCAGTTCGGCAGGCGGGGTCTCCTACAATGAGCAGTTCTTC

j_call: TRBJ2-4
clone_size: -
d_call: -
v_call: TRBV19
cdr3_aa: CATSTGVGHKNIQYF
cdr3_nt: TGTGCCACCTCGACAGGCGTGGGACACAAAAACATTCAGTACTTC

j_call: TRBJ1-1
clone_size: few
d_call: -
v_call: TRBV12-3/TRBV12-4
cdr3_aa: CASRGAPNTEAFF
cdr3_nt: TGTGCCAGCAGGGGGGCACCGAACACTGAAGCTTTCTTT

j_call: TRBJ1-3
clone_size: few
d_call: -
v_call: TRBV12-3/TRBV12-4
cdr3_aa: CASSRGGSSIYF
cdr3_nt: TGTGCCAGCAGTAGGGGAGGTTCGTCCATATATTTT

j_call: TRBJ2-5
clone_size: -
d_call: TRBD2
v_call: TRBV7-3
cdr3_aa: CASSVGLAGVETQYF
cdr3_nt: TGTGCCAGCAGCGTAGGACTAGCGGGAGTAGAGACCCAGTACTTC

j_call: TRBJ1-5
clone_size: -
d_call: -
v_call: TRBV24-1
cdr3_aa: CATSDLRGQPQHF
cdr3_nt: TGTGCCACCAGTGATTTGCGTGGTCAGCCCCAGCATTTT

j_call: TRBJ2-5
clone_size: -
d_call: TRBD2
v_call: TRBV5-1
cdr3_aa: CASSRSGGAISYQETQYF
cdr3_nt: TGCGCCAGCAGTCGTAGCGGGGGGGCGATTTCGTACCAAGAGACCCAGTACTTC

j_call: TRBJ2-3
clone_size: medium-sized
d_call: TRBD2
v_call: TRBV3-1/TRBV3-2
cdr3_aa: CASTLAGNPTDTQYF
cdr3_nt: TGTGCCAGCACGCTAGCGGGGAACCCCACAGATACGCAGTATTTT

j_call: TRBJ2-7
clone_size: few
d_call: TRBD1
v_call: TRBV7-8
cdr3_aa: CASSASRGRLTYEQYF
cdr3_nt: TGTGCCAGCAGCGCGAGCAGGGGGCGATTAACCTACGAGCAGTACTTC

j_call: TRBJ1-4
clone_size: -
d_call: -
v_call: TRBV30
cdr3_aa: CAWSVGGAAEKLFF
cdr3_nt: TGTGCCTGGAGTGTGGGGGGCGCGGCAGAAAAACTGTTTTTT

j_call: TRBJ2-7
clone_size: -
d_call: TRBD1
v_call: TRBV9
cdr3_aa: CASSVGTGGFYEQYF
cdr3_nt: TGTGCCAGCAGCGTAGGGACAGGGGGTTTCTACGAGCAGTACTTC

j_call: TRBJ2-1
clone_size: -
d_call: -
v_call: TRBV18
cdr3_aa: CASSDRRNNEQFF
cdr3_nt: TGTGCCAGCTCAGACAGGCGAAACAATGAGCAGTTCTTC

j_call: TRBJ2-7
clone_size: -
d_call: -
v_call: TRBV11-2
cdr3_aa: CASSNYITGEQYF
cdr3_nt: TGTGCCAGCAGCAACTATATAACGGGCGAGCAGTACTTC

j_call: TRBJ2-3
clone_size: -
d_call: TRBD2
v_call: TRBV13
cdr3_aa: CASSLRLAGARTDTQYF
cdr3_nt: TGTGCCAGCAGCTTGCGACTAGCGGGGGCCCGCACAGATACGCAGTATTTT

j_call: TRBJ1-2
clone_size: -
d_call: TRBD1
v_call: TRBV19
cdr3_aa: CATRGGTWDGYTF
cdr3_nt: TGTGCCACCAGGGGGGGGACTTGGGATGGCTACACCTTC

j_call: TRBJ2-1
clone_size: -
d_call: TRBD2
v_call: TRBV7-9
cdr3_aa: CASGGSSYNEQFF
cdr3_nt: TGTGCCTCCGGGGGGAGCTCCTACAATGAGCAGTTCTTC

j_call: TRBJ2-4
clone_size: -
d_call: TRBD1
v_call: TRBV24-1
cdr3_aa: CAITGTAKNIQYF
cdr3_nt: TGTGCCATAACCGGGACAGCTAAAAACATTCAGTACTTC

j_call: TRBJ1-1
clone_size: -
d_call: TRBD1
v_call: TRBV5-1
cdr3_aa: CASSLGTGENTEAFF
cdr3_nt: TGCGCCAGCAGCTTGGGGACAGGCGAGAACACTGAAGCTTTCTTT

j_call: TRBJ2-7
clone_size: once
d_call: -
v_call: TRBV18
cdr3_aa: CASSLQSYEQYF
cdr3_nt: TGTGCCAGCTCTCTACAGTCCTACGAGCAGTACTTC

j_call: TRBJ2-3
clone_size: -
d_call: -
v_call: TRBV5-4
cdr3_aa: CASSPTSGYSTDTQYF
cdr3_nt: TGTGCCAGCAGCCCTACGAGCGGGTACAGCACAGATACGCAGTATTTT

j_call: TRBJ2-2
clone_size: few
d_call: -
v_call: TRBV7-2
cdr3_aa: CASSLAPITGMNTGELFF
cdr3_nt: TGTGCCAGCAGCTTAGCCCCAATAACAGGGATGAACACCGGGGAGCTGTTTTTT

j_call: TRBJ2-7
clone_size: -
d_call: -
v_call: TRBV6-6
cdr3_aa: CASSYSEADSYEQYF
cdr3_nt: TGTGCCAGCAGTTACTCGGAGGCAGACTCCTACGAGCAGTACTTC

j_call: TRBJ2-7
clone_size: once
d_call: -
v_call: TRBV27
cdr3_aa: CASSGTGRGYYEQYF
cdr3_nt: TGTGCCAGCAGTGGGACGGGGAGAGGCTACTACGAGCAGTACTTC

j_call: TRBJ1-5
clone_size: few
d_call: -
v_call: TRBV2
cdr3_aa: CASSEEVGRTQPQHF
cdr3_nt: TGTGCCAGCAGTGAAGAGGTAGGGAGGACTCAGCCCCAGCATTTT

j_call: TRBJ2-1
clone_size: once
d_call: TRBD2
v_call: TRBV15
cdr3_aa: CATSAPRAGEYNEQFF
cdr3_nt: TGTGCCACCAGCGCCCCTCGGGCGGGAGAATACAATGAGCAGTTCTTC

j_call: TRBJ2-5
clone_size: -
d_call: -
v_call: TRBV28
cdr3_aa: CASSSRQALTETQYF
cdr3_nt: TGTGCCAGCAGTTCTCGACAGGCCCTAACGGAGACCCAGTACTTC

j_call: TRBJ1-4
clone_size: -
d_call: TRBD1
v_call: TRBV7-9
cdr3_aa: CASSLGQGEKLFF
cdr3_nt: TGTGCCAGCAGCTTAGGACAGGGTGAAAAACTGTTTTTT

j_call: TRBJ1-1
clone_size: -
d_call: -
v_call: TRBV6-5
cdr3_aa: CASRIVSTEAFF
cdr3_nt: TGTGCCAGCAGAATCGTTAGCACTGAAGCTTTCTTT

j_call: TRBJ1-5
clone_size: -
d_call: -
v_call: TRBV19
cdr3_aa: CASSLGNNQPQHF
cdr3_nt: TGTGCCAGTAGTCTGGGGAACAATCAGCCCCAGCATTTT

j_call: TRBJ1-2
clone_size: once
d_call: TRBD1
v_call: TRBV19
cdr3_aa: CASSTPGTGGDGYTF
cdr3_nt: TGTGCCAGTAGTACACCCGGGACAGGGGGCGATGGCTACACCTTC

j_call: TRBJ1-5
clone_size: -
d_call: TRBD1
v_call: TRBV18
cdr3_aa: CASSPSETGVWEPQHF
cdr3_nt: TGTGCCAGCTCACCCTCCGAGACAGGGGTTTGGGAGCCCCAGCATTTT

j_call: TRBJ2-7
clone_size: -
d_call: -
v_call: TRBV14
cdr3_aa: CASSQDLRSGEQYF
cdr3_nt: TGTGCCAGCAGCCAAGATCTTAGGAGCGGCGAGCAGTACTTC

j_call: TRBJ2-5
clone_size: -
d_call: -
v_call: TRBV5-1
cdr3_aa: CASSLGAGAQYF
cdr3_nt: TGCGCCAGCAGCTTGGGCGCCGGGGCCCAGTACTTC

j_call: TRBJ2-3
clone_size: -
d_call: TRBD2
v_call: TRBV29-1
cdr3_aa: CSVEPWREGTDTQYF
cdr3_nt: TGCAGCGTTGAACCGTGGCGGGAGGGCACAGATACGCAGTATTTT

j_call: TRBJ1-4
clone_size: -
d_call: TRBD1
v_call: TRBV19
cdr3_aa: CASTKGQAYNEKLFF
cdr3_nt: TGTGCCAGTACTAAAGGACAGGCTTACAATGAAAAACTGTTTTTT

j_call: TRBJ2-1
clone_size: -
d_call: -
v_call: TRBV9
cdr3_aa: CASSVGSGHNEQFF
cdr3_nt: TGTGCCAGCAGCGTAGGAAGCGGTCACAATGAGCAGTTCTTC

j_call: TRBJ2-1
clone_size: -
d_call: -
v_call: TRBV5-1
cdr3_aa: CASSSSLQGLGGDEQFF
cdr3_nt: TGCGCCAGCAGCTCCTCCTTACAGGGATTAGGTGGCGATGAGCAGTTCTTC

j_call: TRBJ2-7
clone_size: once
d_call: -
v_call: TRBV5-5
cdr3_aa: CASSLGYEQYF
cdr3_nt: TGTGCCAGCAGCTTGGGGTACGAGCAGTACTTC

j_call: TRBJ2-7
clone_size: -
d_call: TRBD1
v_call: TRBV28
cdr3_aa: CASSEGTARSSYEQYF
cdr3_nt: TGTGCCAGCAGTGAGGGGACAGCGCGTAGCTCCTACGAGCAGTACTTC

j_call: TRBJ2-5
clone_size: -
d_call: TRBD2
v_call: TRBV27
cdr3_aa: CASSLWAGEAYQETQYF
cdr3_nt: TGTGCCAGCAGTTTATGGGCGGGAGAGGCGTACCAAGAGACCCAGTACTTC

j_call: TRBJ2-2
clone_size: -
d_call: TRBD2
v_call: TRBV4-3
cdr3_aa: CASSPEAGGTYGTGELFF
cdr3_nt: TGCGCCAGCAGCCCGGAAGCGGGGGGTACCTATGGCACCGGGGAGCTGTTTTTT

j_call: TRBJ2-7
clone_size: few
d_call: -
v_call: TRBV2
cdr3_aa: CASTLRGNEQYF
cdr3_nt: TGTGCCAGCACCCTCCGAGGGAACGAGCAGTACTTC

j_call: TRBJ2-7
clone_size: -
d_call: -
v_call: TRBV19
cdr3_aa: CASSIRQGNEQYF
cdr3_nt: TGTGCCAGTAGTATTCGTCAGGGAAACGAGCAGTACTTC